This is a list of T cell receptor beta chains from one sample in a study of blood T cell repertoires in COVID-19. Sequencing used immunoSEQ multiplex PCR; TCRdb keeps in-frame clones, though not all of them. The sample lists 100,000 or so clones; about 76% were seen once. The sample was peripheral blood. Every receptor here comes from a man of 80 years or more with acute or convalescent COVID-19. The CDR3 runs from the conserved cysteine through the conserved F or W. D genes are given only for firm matches. Not all rows give a size; the values are once, few, many and, for expanded clones, a class.

TRBD1,TRBV27,-,TRBJ1-1,CASKPGQGRLAFF,TGTGCCAGCAAGCCGGGACAGGGGAGGTTAGCTTTCTTT
-,TRBV18,few,TRBJ1-1,CASSPQREVEAFF,TGTGCCAGCTCACCACAGAGGGAGGTTGAAGCTTTCTTT
-,TRBV7-9,-,TRBJ1-4,CASTGSGTNEKLFF,TGTGCCAGCACTGGCTCAGGGACTAATGAAAAACTGTTTTTT
-,TRBV7-6,-,TRBJ2-7,CASSSSGEQYF,TGTGCCAGCAGCTCCTCGGGTGAGCAGTACTTC
-,TRBV15,-,TRBJ1-2,CATSSNGQGYTF,TGTGCCACCAGCAGTAATGGACAGGGCTACACCTTC
TRBD2,TRBV19,-,TRBJ2-1,CASRGAGGPLDEQFF,TGTGCCAGTCGTGGAGCGGGAGGGCCCTTGGATGAGCAGTTCTTC
TRBD2,TRBV5-8,-,TRBJ2-1,CASSLGREENEQFF,TGTGCCAGCAGCTTGGGGCGGGAGGAGAATGAGCAGTTCTTC
TRBD2,TRBV11-2,once,TRBJ2-2,CASSTGGLRSTGELFF,TGTGCCAGCAGCACGGGAGGGCTGAGGAGCACCGGGGAGCTGTTTTTT
TRBD1,TRBV3-1/TRBV3-2,-,TRBJ1-1,CASSGNRGQKAFF,TGTGCCAGCAGCGGGAACAGGGGGCAGAAAGCTTTCTTT
-,TRBV28,once,TRBJ2-5,CASSLLHRAGGATETQYF,TGTGCCAGCAGTTTGCTACACCGGGCCGGAGGGGCAACAGAGACCCAGTACTTC
-,TRBV3-1/TRBV3-2,-,TRBJ2-6,CASRKGLGVSVLTF,TGTGCCAGCAGGAAAGGCCTAGGAGTGAGCGTCCTGACTTTC
-,TRBV6-5,once,TRBJ2-7,CASISGTAQEEQYF,TGTGCCAGTATTAGCGGGACAGCTCAAGAGGAGCAGTACTTC
TRBD1,TRBV5-1,-,TRBJ2-6,CASSLTGTGGHGANVLTF,TGCGCCAGCAGCCTCACCGGGACAGGGGGCCACGGGGCCAACGTCCTGACTTTC
-,TRBV7-2,-,TRBJ2-7,CASSRASYEQYF,TGTGCCAGCAGCCGCGCTTCCTACGAGCAGTACTTC
TRBD1,TRBV6-5,-,TRBJ2-7,CASSRTGGAGEQYF,TGTGCCAGCAGTAGGACAGGGGGTGCAGGCGAGCAGTACTTC
TRBD1,TRBV18,-,TRBJ2-2,CASSPEGQSTGELFF,TGTGCCAGCTCACCCGAGGGACAGAGCACCGGGGAGCTGTTTTTT
-,TRBV5-1,-,TRBJ2-1,CASSPGQSYNEQFF,TGCGCCAGCAGCCCCGGACAGTCCTACAATGAGCAGTTCTTC
-,TRBV29-1,-,TRBJ1-4,CSVQLTNEKLFF,TGCAGCGTCCAGTTAACTAATGAAAAACTGTTTTTT
-,TRBV30,many,TRBJ1-4,CAWSWGGGTNEKLFF,TGTGCCTGGAGTTGGGGGGGAGGAACTAATGAAAAACTGTTTTTT
TRBD1,TRBV18,-,TRBJ1-2,CASSPLGQGVYGYTF,TGTGCCAGCTCACCTTTGGGACAGGGCGTTTATGGCTACACCTTC
TRBD1,TRBV11-2,-,TRBJ2-7,CASSFSGQGFNEQYF,TGTGCCAGCAGCTTCTCGGGACAGGGGTTTAACGAGCAGTACTTC
-,TRBV24-1,-,TRBJ2-2,CATSDPDSANTGELFF,TGTGCCACCAGTGATCCCGACAGCGCGAACACCGGGGAGCTGTTTTTT
-,TRBV5-1,-,TRBJ1-1,CASSLDRPNTEAFF,TGCGCCAGCAGCTTGGACAGGCCGAACACTGAAGCTTTCTTT
-,TRBV6-5,-,TRBJ1-1,CASSYSPGANTEAFF,TGTGCCAGCAGTTACTCCCCCGGAGCTAACACTGAAGCTTTCTTT
TRBD1,TRBV4-3,-,TRBJ1-1,CASSHVQGPAGWNTEAFF,TGCGCCAGCAGCCACGTACAGGGGCCTGCCGGTTGGAACACTGAAGCTTTCTTT
TRBD1,TRBV7-9,few,TRBJ2-2,CASSLTGSGELFF,TGTGCCAGCAGCCTGACAGGGTCCGGGGAGCTGTTTTTT
TRBD1,TRBV10-1,few,TRBJ2-1,CASSRTGNEQFF,TGCGCCAGCAGTCGGACAGGGAATGAGCAGTTCTTC
-,TRBV28,-,TRBJ1-1,CASSLVGGTEAFF,TGTGCCAGCAGTTTAGTGGGGGGGACTGAAGCTTTCTTT
-,TRBV6-5,few,TRBJ1-4,CASSYPDSPEKLFF,TGTGCCAGCAGTTACCCCGACAGCCCCGAAAAACTGTTTTTT
TRBD2,TRBV19,few,TRBJ2-1,CASSTRQGLAGEGEFF,TGTGCCAGTAGTACGAGACAGGGACTAGCGGGGGAGGGTGAGTTCTTC
-,TRBV7-8,-,TRBJ2-7,CASSLPGTSAGQYF,TGTGCCAGCAGCTTACCCGGGACTTCAGCGGGGCAGTACTTC
TRBD2,TRBV28,-,TRBJ2-7,CASYAGGAHTYEQYF,TGTGCCAGTTACGCCGGGGGGGCGCATACTTACGAGCAGTACTTC
TRBD1,TRBV4-1,-,TRBJ1-4,CASSQDDRTGGQKLFF,TGCGCCAGCAGCCAAGATGATCGGACAGGGGGCCAAAAACTGTTTTTT
TRBD2,TRBV5-6,-,TRBJ2-7,CASSLGLVSEQYF,TGTGCCAGCAGTTTGGGACTAGTCTCCGAGCAGTACTTC
-,TRBV7-9,-,TRBJ2-6,CASSRTTGANVLTF,TGTGCCAGCAGCCGAACAACCGGGGCCAACGTCCTGACTTTC
TRBD1,TRBV4-2,-,TRBJ2-2,CASEGTGNTGELFF,TGTGCCAGCGAAGGGACAGGCAACACCGGGGAGCTGTTTTTT
TRBD1,TRBV19,-,TRBJ2-7,CASSAIRDRASEQYF,TGTGCCAGTAGTGCGATCCGGGACAGGGCGAGCGAGCAGTACTTC
-,TRBV5-6,-,TRBJ2-1,CASSLDRSYNEQFF,TGTGCCAGCAGCTTGGATAGATCCTACAATGAGCAGTTCTTC
TRBD1,TRBV5-1,-,TRBJ2-4,CASSLNPGTGVNIQYF,TGCGCCAGCAGCTTAAACCCCGGGACAGGGGTTAACATTCAGTACTTC
TRBD2,TRBV20-1,-,TRBJ2-1,CSASGSGAPSSYNEQFF,TGCAGTGCTAGTGGTAGCGGGGCCCCCAGCTCCTACAATGAGCAGTTCTTC
-,TRBV5-1,-,TRBJ1-4,CASSFRSVGTNKKLFF,TGCGCCAGCAGCTTTCGTTCGGTAGGGACTAATAAAAAACTGTTTTTT
TRBD1,TRBV9,-,TRBJ2-7,CASSASTGGSYEQYF,TGTGCCAGCAGCGCCTCGACAGGGGGATCCTACGAGCAGTACTTC
-,TRBV10-3,-,TRBJ1-2,CAISDPGGRGYTF,TGTGCCATCAGTGATCCCGGGGGGCGAGGCTACACCTTC
TRBD2,TRBV30,-,TRBJ2-7,CAWTREGGGTYEQYF,TGTGCCTGGACCAGGGAGGGCGGGGGTACCTACGAGCAGTACTTC
TRBD1,TRBV6-5,-,TRBJ2-7,CASTGTGGYEQYF,TGTGCCAGCACTGGGACAGGGGGCTACGAGCAGTACTTC
TRBD1,TRBV6-5,-,TRBJ1-4,CASSNRGGGEKLFF,TGTGCCAGCAGTAACAGGGGTGGGGGTGAAAAACTGTTTTTT
-,TRBV6-5,-,TRBJ2-7,CASSSGQVGSYEQYF,TGTGCCAGCAGCTCCGGACAAGTCGGCTCCTACGAGCAGTACTTC
TRBD1,TRBV2,-,TRBJ1-2,CASSVTGTGYGYTF,TGTGCCAGCAGTGTAACCGGGACAGGGTATGGCTACACCTTC
-,TRBV7-3,once,TRBJ2-5,CASRLHGTSLPQETQYF,TGTGCCAGCAGATTACACGGGACTTCCCTACCCCAAGAGACCCAGTACTTC
-,TRBV11-2,-,TRBJ2-7,CASSSQRSAGVVYEQYF,TGTGCCAGCAGCTCCCAGAGATCGGCAGGGGTTGTCTACGAGCAGTACTTC
-,TRBV5-1,few,TRBJ2-7,CASSPGQHYEQYF,TGCGCCAGCAGCCCCGGACAACACTACGAGCAGTACTTC
-,TRBV3-1/TRBV3-2,-,TRBJ2-3,CASSQESTQYF,TGTGCCAGCAGCCAAGAGAGTACGCAGTATTTT
TRBD2,TRBV5-4,-,TRBJ2-3,CASSLAPAGVGTDTQYF,TGTGCCAGCAGCTTGGCCCCAGCGGGAGTGGGGACAGATACGCAGTATTTT
TRBD1,TRBV29-1,-,TRBJ2-1,CSVEGQGGFGNEQFF,TGCAGCGTTGAAGGACAGGGCGGCTTTGGGAATGAGCAGTTCTTC
TRBD2,TRBV19,-,TRBJ2-6,CATRRAGGANVLTF,TGTGCCACCCGCCGAGCGGGAGGGGCCAACGTCCTGACTTTC